Listed below are T cell receptor beta chains from one sample, sequenced in a study of sequential checkpoint blockade in melanoma. The protocol was immunoSEQ multiplex PCR, while the TCRdb copy is restricted to in-frame clones and leaves out a portion. The table lists 5,500 to 6,500 clones, 20% to 30% of them singletons, with 8% to 9% in the top ten. The material was tumor tissue (inferred from file names), obtained from a patient given nivolumab and ipilimumab in sequence. The source is a human donor with melanoma. Each CDR3 is given with its conserved first and last residue. The D gene is left open where the match is weak. The listing skips clone size in some rows; elsewhere it reads once, few, many or a size class.

V gene	J gene	D gene	clone size	CDR3 DNA	CDR3 protein
TRBV11-3	TRBJ2-3	TRBD2	few	TGTGCCAGCAGTTGGCACGGGGGGGCCATAGATACGCAGTATTTT	CASSWHGGAIDTQYF
TRBV30	TRBJ1-2	.	.	TGTGCCTGGAGCCTCTCAGGGCGCGGCTACACCTTC	CAWSLSGRGYTF
TRBV28	TRBJ2-2	.	few	TGTGCCAGCAGACACGGGGGCCAGGACACCGGGGAGCTGTTTTTT	CASRHGGQDTGELFF
TRBV6-8	TRBJ1-2	.	many	TGTGCCAGCGCGGACGGCGTCGGGGTGAATGGCTACACCTTC	CASADGVGVNGYTF
TRBV11-3	TRBJ2-2	.	large	TGTGCCAGCAGCTCCTGGGCCGATTGGGCCGGGGAGCTGTTTTTT	CASSSWADWAGELFF
TRBV6-7	TRBJ2-1	.	few	TGTGCCAGCAGTGAAGAGGGCTACAATGAGCAGTTCTTC	CASSEEGYNEQFF
TRBV29-1	TRBJ1-1	.	.	TGCAGCGTTCGACGGGGGGCTATGGCTGAAGCTTTCTTT	CSVRRGAMAEAFF
TRBV6-8	TRBJ1-2	TRBD1	medium-sized	TGTGCCAGCAGCCTTCCCGGGGACAGGGGGTATGGCTACACCTTC	CASSLPGDRGYGYTF
TRBV6-8	TRBJ2-5	.	few	TGTGCCAGCAGTTACTCCAAACCGGGACATACATTCCAAGAGACCCAGTACTTC	CASSYSKPGHTFQETQYF
TRBV5-1	TRBJ2-2	.	.	TGCGCCAGCAGCTTGATAAAGTTTCAGGGAGCGAACACCGGGGAGCTGTTTTTT	CASSLIKFQGANTGELFF
TRBV14	TRBJ1-6	.	once	TGTGCCAGCAGCCAAGTAAGGGGCTTAGTTTCACCCCTCCACTTT	CASSQVRGLVSPLHF
TRBV28	TRBJ1-2	TRBD1	few	TGTGCCAGCAGTTTAGACAGGGGGGTTTATGGCTACACCTTC	CASSLDRGVYGYTF
TRBV6-1	TRBJ2-7	TRBD2	few	TGTGCCAGCAGTGAAGAAGCGGGGGGGTTCTCCTACGAGCAGTACTTC	CASSEEAGGFSYEQYF
TRBV6-8	TRBJ1-5	.	medium-sized	TGTGCCAGCAGTTTGCGGGGCAATCAGCCCCAGCATTTT	CASSLRGNQPQHF
TRBV18	TRBJ1-2	TRBD1	.	TGTGCCAGCTCACCATTCAAGAGGGACAGGGAGCGCGGCTATGGCTACACCTTC	CASSPFKRDRERGYGYTF
TRBV5-1	TRBJ2-2	TRBD1	.	TGCGCCAGCAGCCCCAACAGGGGGAACACCGGGGAGCTGTTTTTT	CASSPNRGNTGELFF
TRBV5-1	TRBJ2-2	TRBD2	.	TGCGCCAGCAGCTCGAGGACTAGTCAACCCGGGGAGCTGTTTTTT	CASSSRTSQPGELFF
TRBV6-1	TRBJ2-1	TRBD1	medium-sized	TGTGCCAGCAGTGAAGTTTACAGGGGATCCTACAATGAGCAGTTCTTC	CASSEVYRGSYNEQFF
TRBV6-8	TRBJ1-1	TRBD1	.	TGTGCCAGCAGTGTGGACAGGGACACTGAAGCTTTCTTT	CASSVDRDTEAFF
TRBV5-1	TRBJ1-2	.	.	TGCGCCAGCAGAGAGGGGGGTGGGCCTTCCGTTGGCTACACCTTC	CASREGGGPSVGYTF
TRBV6-8	TRBJ2-7	.	.	TGTGCCAGCAGTTACGAGGGGACCGCTAGTTCCTACGAGCAGTACTTC	CASSYEGTASSYEQYF
TRBV11-3	TRBJ2-4	.	few	TGTGCCAGCAGCTTACAGGGACGTAGGGCCAAAAACATTCAGTACTTC	CASSLQGRRAKNIQYF
TRBV11-3	TRBJ1-5	.	.	TGTGCCAGCAGCTTGGTCCCTACAGGGAACAATCAGCCCCAGCATTTT	CASSLVPTGNNQPQHF
TRBV11-3	TRBJ2-7	TRBD2	few	TGTGCCAGCAGCCCCAGCGGGAGTAATCACGAGCAGTACTTC	CASSPSGSNHEQYF
TRBV11-3	TRBJ2-1	TRBD2	many	TGTGCCAGCAGCTTGGAGGGACTAGCGGACTACAATGAGCAGTTCTTC	CASSLEGLADYNEQFF
TRBV18	TRBJ2-3	TRBD2	.	TGTGCCAGCTCGGGACTAGCGGGGGATACGCAGTATTTT	CASSGLAGDTQYF
TRBV18	TRBJ1-3	.	.	TGTGCCAGCTCACGACTACCGGGGTACTCTGGAAACACCATATATTTT	CASSRLPGYSGNTIYF
TRBV29-1	TRBJ1-4	.	.	TGCAGCGCGGGAGGGGGGCGGAGGGAAAAACTGTTTTTT	CSAGGGRREKLFF
TRBV11-3	TRBJ1-1	.	many	TGTGCCAGCAGCTTTGGCAGAAGGAGTGGCACTGAAGCTTTCTTT	CASSFGRRSGTEAFF
TRBV9	TRBJ2-2	.	medium-sized	TGTGCCAGCAGCGAATCCATCACCGGGGAGCTGTTTTTT	CASSESITGELFF